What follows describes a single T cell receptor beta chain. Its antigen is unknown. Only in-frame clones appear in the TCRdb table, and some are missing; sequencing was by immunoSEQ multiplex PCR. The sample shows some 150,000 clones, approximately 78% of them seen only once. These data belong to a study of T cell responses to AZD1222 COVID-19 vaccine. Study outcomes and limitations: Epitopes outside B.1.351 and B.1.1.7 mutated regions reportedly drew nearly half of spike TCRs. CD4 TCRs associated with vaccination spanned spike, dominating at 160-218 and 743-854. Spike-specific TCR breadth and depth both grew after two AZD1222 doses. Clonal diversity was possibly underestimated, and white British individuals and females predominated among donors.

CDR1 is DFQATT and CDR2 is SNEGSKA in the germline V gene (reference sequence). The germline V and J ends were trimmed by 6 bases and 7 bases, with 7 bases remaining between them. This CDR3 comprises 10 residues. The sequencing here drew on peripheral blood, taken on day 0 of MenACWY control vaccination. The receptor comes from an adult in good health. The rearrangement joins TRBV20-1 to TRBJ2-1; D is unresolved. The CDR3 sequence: CSALENEQFF. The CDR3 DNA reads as TGCAGTGCCCTCGAGAATGAGCAGTTCTTC.